These 10 T cell receptor beta chains came from one sample sequenced in a study of blood T cell repertoires in COVID-19. Assay: immunoSEQ multiplex PCR; the TCRdb copy retains only in-frame clones and omits some. Of some 180,000 clones in the sample, more than 75% are singletons; the top ten hold approximately 15%. Material: PBMCs or T cells enriched from blood (not recorded which). Receptors originate from a man aged 55 to 70 who had been exposed to COVID-19.

The chain has TRBV2 and TRBJ1-1; weak D call: TRBD1 (6 bases). This CDR3 is built from 15 residues. Germline V gene sequence: CDR1 SNHLY, CDR2 FYNNEI. V gave up 10 bases and J gave up 5 bases, with 23 bases separating them. CDR3 bases: TGTGCCAACACACCTCCTGGCGCAGGGGTGACTGAAGCTTTCTTT. The encoded protein is CANTPPGAGVTEAFF.

This clone was picked up a small number of times. V is TRBV7-9 and J is TRBJ2-3; 10 nucleotides align to TRBD1. This CDR3 has 16 amino acids. The V gene end was trimmed by 5 bases and the J gene end by 2 bases; junction bases not matched to a gene: 7. The V gene's germline CDR1 is SEHNR and CDR2 FQNEAQ (reference sequence). This CDR3 is CASSPTGTGDTDTQYF. The DNA for the CDR3 is TGTGCCAGCAGCCCAACCGGGACAGGGGACACAGATACGCAGTATTTT.

The rearrangement joins TRBV5-6 to TRBJ2-7, with a tentative D call TRBD2 (6 bases). Germline V CDR1 and CDR2: SGHDT, YYEEEE. V lost 4 bases and J lost 4, with 18 bases in between. This CDR3 comprises 15 residues. The CDR3 loop reads CASSHPYRDLYEQYF. The CDR3 DNA reads as TGTGCCAGCAGCCACCCTTACCGGGACTTATACGAGCAGTACTTC.

The CDR3 DNA reads as TGTGCCAGTAGGGCTCGGGGTGGCACAGATACGCAGTATTTT. Amino acid sequence: CASRARGGTDTQYF. The chain links TRBV19 to TRBJ2-3, with D possibly being TRBD2 (5 bases). Germline values: CDR1 LNHDA, CDR2 SQIVND (reference sequence). CDR3 length: 14 amino acids. Trimming cost V 6 bases and J 1 base, with 11 bases left between them.

This clone was found a few times. This chain links TRBV6-5 with TRBJ2-7, with 7 bases matching TRBD1. V shed 7 bases and J 5 bases; nucleotides not matched to a gene: 8. Germline assignment: CDR1 MNHEY and CDR2 SVGAGI. The CDR3 extends over 13 amino acids. CDR3 DNA sequence: TGTGCCAGCAACAACAGGGGATTCCACGAGCAGTACTTC. This codes for CASNNRGFHEQYF.

The chain uses TRBV5-1 and TRBJ2-5, with TRBD1 identical over 8 bases. This CDR3 spans 18 amino acids. CDR1 is SGHRS and CDR2 is YFSETQ in the germline V gene. V shed 3 bases, J shed 2 bases, and the junction held 15 bases outside the gene matches. The CDR3 bases are TGCGCCAGCAGCTCCTTCCCGACAGGGGCGGGAAAGCAAGAGACCCAGTACTTC. This translates into CASSSFPTGAGKQETQYF.

In this sample, this clone turned up once. This chain joins TRBV28 and TRBJ1-1, with 12 bases identical to TRBD1. The CDR3 sequence is 16 residues long. V lost 6 bases and J lost 5; bases outside the gene matches: 10. Germline values: CDR1 MDHEN, CDR2 SYDVKM. The CDR3 DNA sequence: TGTGCCAGCAGCCTCACCGGGACAGGGGGCGTTACTGAAGCTTTCTTT. As protein: CASSLTGTGGVTEAFF.

The V gene is TRBV2, the J gene TRBJ2-6; 8 bases are a match to TRBD1. This CDR3 is 18 amino acids long. The V gene end was trimmed by 6 bases and the J gene end by 0 bases; junction bases not matched to a gene: 10. CDR1 and CDR2 from the germline V gene are SNHLY and FYNNEI. The CDR3 is CASRDLRTGISGANVLTF. In DNA, the CDR3 is TGTGCCAGCAGGGACCTTAGGACAGGGATCTCTGGGGCCAACGTCCTGACTTTC.

The chain recombines TRBV29-1 with TRBJ2-1, with D possibly being TRBD1 (5 bases). Germline V gene data show CDR1 as SQVTM and CDR2 as ANQGSEA. Trimming removed 6 bases at V and 12 bases at J, with 27 bases between. This CDR3 is built from 15 residues. CDR3 coding DNA: TGCAGCGTCGCATGGGGCGGAACACCCTCTGGTGGGCAGTTCTTC. Encoded protein: CSVAWGGTPSGGQFF.

This chain uses TRBV11-2 with TRBJ2-2; 8 bases agree with TRBD2. J was trimmed by 5 bases and V by 4 bases; bases with no gene match: 6. This CDR3 comprises 15 residues. Germline-derived CDR1 and CDR2 are SGHAT and FQNNGV. CDR3 sequence: CASSSYGRVTGELFF. CDR3 bases: TGTGCCAGCAGCTCGTACGGGAGGGTAACCGGGGAGCTGTTTTTT.